Here is one TCR beta chain with its context. The V and J ends lost 12 bases and 2 bases respectively, with 14 bases between them. The CDR3 has 13 residues. Germline loops: CDR1 KGHDR, CDR2 SFDVKD. This entry comes from a study of CDR3 diversity in severe acne. TCRdb reprocessed the PCR reads via MiXCR and lists one record per CDR3 protein. Found here are about 90,000 distinct CDR3 sequences, about 52% of them singletons; the top ten hold roughly a tenth. The sequence derives from a male donor in good health, serving as a control. Sequencing was performed on blood. The chain uses TRBV24-1 and TRBJ2-3; no clear D. The CDR3, as DNA: TGTGCCGTCTCTCGGACGAACACAGATACGCAGTATTTT. It specifies CAVSRTNTDTQYF.